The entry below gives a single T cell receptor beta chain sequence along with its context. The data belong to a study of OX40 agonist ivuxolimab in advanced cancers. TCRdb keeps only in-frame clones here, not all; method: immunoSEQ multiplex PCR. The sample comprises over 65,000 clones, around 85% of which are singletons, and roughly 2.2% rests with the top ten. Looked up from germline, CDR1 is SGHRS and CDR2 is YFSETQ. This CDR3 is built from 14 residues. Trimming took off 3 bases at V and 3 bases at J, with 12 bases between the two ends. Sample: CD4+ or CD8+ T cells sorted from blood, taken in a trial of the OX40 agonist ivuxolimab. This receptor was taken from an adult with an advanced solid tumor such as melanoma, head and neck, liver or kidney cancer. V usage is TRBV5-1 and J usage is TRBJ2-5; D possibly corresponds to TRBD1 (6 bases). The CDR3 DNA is TGCGCCAGCAGCTCCTCAGGACAGAAAGAGACCCAGTACTTC. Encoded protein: CASSSSGQKETQYF.